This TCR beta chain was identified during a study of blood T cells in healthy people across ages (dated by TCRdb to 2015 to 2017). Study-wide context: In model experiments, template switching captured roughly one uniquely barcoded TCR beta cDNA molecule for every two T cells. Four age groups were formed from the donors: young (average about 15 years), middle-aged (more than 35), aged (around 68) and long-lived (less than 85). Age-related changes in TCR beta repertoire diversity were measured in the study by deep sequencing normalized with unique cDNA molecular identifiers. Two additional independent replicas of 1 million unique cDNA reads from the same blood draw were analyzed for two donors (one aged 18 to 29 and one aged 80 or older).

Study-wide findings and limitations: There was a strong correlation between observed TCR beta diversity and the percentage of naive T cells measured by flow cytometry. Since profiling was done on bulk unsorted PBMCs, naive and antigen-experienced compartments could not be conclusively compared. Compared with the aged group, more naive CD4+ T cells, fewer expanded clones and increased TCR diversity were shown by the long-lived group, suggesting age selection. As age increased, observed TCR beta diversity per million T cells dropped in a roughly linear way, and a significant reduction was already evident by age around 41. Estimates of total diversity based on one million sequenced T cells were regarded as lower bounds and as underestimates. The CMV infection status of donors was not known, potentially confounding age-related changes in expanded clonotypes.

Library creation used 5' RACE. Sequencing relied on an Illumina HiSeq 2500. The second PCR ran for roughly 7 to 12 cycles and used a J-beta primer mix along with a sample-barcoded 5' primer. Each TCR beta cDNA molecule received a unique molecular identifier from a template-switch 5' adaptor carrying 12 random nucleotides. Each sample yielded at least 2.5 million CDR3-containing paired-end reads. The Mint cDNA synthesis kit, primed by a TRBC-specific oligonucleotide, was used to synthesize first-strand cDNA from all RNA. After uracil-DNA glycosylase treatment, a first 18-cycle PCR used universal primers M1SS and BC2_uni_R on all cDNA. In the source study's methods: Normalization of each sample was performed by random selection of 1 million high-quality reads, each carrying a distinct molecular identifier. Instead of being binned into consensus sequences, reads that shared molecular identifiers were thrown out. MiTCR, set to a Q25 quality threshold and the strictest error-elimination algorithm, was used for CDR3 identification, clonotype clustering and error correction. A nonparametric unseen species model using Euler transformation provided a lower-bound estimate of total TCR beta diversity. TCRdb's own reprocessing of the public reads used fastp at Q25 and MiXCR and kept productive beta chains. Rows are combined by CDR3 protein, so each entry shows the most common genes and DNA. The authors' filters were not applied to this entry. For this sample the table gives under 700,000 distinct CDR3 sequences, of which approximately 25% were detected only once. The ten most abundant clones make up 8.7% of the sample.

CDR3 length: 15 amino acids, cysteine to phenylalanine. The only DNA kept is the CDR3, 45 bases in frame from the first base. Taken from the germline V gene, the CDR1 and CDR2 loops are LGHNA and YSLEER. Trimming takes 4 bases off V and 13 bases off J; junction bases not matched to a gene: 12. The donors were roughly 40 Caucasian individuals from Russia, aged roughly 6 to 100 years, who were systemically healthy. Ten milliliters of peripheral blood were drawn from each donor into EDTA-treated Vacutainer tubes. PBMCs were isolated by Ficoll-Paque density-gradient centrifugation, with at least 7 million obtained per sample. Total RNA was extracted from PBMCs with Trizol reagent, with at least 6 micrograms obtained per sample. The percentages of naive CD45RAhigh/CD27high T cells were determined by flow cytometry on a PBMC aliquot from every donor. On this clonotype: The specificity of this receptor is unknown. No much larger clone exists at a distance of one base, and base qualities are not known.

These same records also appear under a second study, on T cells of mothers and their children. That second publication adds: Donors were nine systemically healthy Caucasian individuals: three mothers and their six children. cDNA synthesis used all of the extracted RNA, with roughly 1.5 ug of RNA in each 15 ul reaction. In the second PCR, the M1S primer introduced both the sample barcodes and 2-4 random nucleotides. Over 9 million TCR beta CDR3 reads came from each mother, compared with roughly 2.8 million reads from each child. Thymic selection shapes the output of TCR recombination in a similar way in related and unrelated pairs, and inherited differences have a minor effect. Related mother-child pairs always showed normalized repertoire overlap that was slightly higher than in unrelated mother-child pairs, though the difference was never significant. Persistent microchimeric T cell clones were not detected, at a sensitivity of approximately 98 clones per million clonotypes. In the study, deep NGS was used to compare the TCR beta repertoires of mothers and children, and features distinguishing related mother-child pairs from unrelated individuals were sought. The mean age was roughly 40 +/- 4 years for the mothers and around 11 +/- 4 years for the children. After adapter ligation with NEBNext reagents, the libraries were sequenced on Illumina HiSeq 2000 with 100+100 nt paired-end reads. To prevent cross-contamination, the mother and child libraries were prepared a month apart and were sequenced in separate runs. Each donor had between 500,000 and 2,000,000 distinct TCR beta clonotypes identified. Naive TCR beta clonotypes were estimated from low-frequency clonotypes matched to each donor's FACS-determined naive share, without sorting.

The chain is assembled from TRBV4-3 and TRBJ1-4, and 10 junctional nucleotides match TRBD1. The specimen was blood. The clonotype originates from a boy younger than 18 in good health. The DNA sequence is TGCGCCAGCAGCCGACAGGGGGCCTCCTTGGATGGACTGTTTTTT. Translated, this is CASSRQGASLDGLFF.